The 19 T cell receptor beta chains reported below all come from one sample, sequenced in a study of radiotherapy plus CTLA-4 blockade in lung cancer. Repertoires were generated with immunoSEQ multiplex PCR, while TCRdb's copy carries only in-frame clones and drops some. The sample shows more than 40,000 clones, roughly 76% of them seen only once. The sequenced sample was peripheral blood, obtained from a patient treated with radiotherapy plus ipilimumab. The receptors come from a human donor with non-small cell lung cancer who had a complete response to radiotherapy plus ipilimumab.

This clone turned up a few times. The chain employs TRBV6-5 and TRBJ1-1, with TRBD1 identical over 7 bases. The V gene's germline CDR1 is MNHEY and CDR2 SVGAGI. The CDR3 covers 12 residues. With V trimmed by 0 bases and J by 8 bases, 0 bases remained unmatched. The CDR3 DNA reads TGTGCCAGCAGTTACTCGACAGGGGAAGCTTTCTTT. Amino acid sequence: CASSYSTGEAFF.

The J gene is TRBJ2-3, the V gene TRBV29-1, with a weak D call TRBD1 (6 bases). CDR1 SQVTM and CDR2 ANQGSEA come from the germline V gene. The CDR3 has 12 amino acids. The V and J ends lost 7 bases and 3 bases respectively, with 11 bases between them. The CDR3 sequence: CSAGGPTDTQYF. The CDR3, as DNA: TGCAGCGCTGGGGGCCCTACAGATACGCAGTATTTT.

This sequence joins TRBV30 and TRBJ1-1; D remains ambiguous. V lost 5 bases and J 1 base, leaving 17 bases between the germline ends. The length of the CDR3 is 15 residues. The germline gives CDR1 GTSNPN, CDR2 SVGIG (reference sequence). CDR3 nucleotide sequence: TGTGCCTGGCGCCTAGGTCCACAACCGAACACTGAAGCTTTCTTT. It specifies CAWRLGPQPNTEAFF.

The J gene is TRBJ2-7, the V gene TRBV28; 7 positions agree with TRBD1. J lost 1 base, V lost 6 bases, and 6 bases had no gene match. The CDR3 is made up of 14 amino acids. Per germline, CDR1 MDHEN and CDR2 SYDVKM. The CDR3 region is CASRQDRESYEQYF. Written as DNA, the CDR3 is TGTGCCAGCAGACAAGACAGGGAATCCTACGAGCAGTACTTC.

CDR3 nucleotide sequence: TGTGCCAGCAGTCCCGACAGGGGTCAGCCCCAGCATTTT. As protein: CASSPDRGQPQHF. V and J are TRBV6-5 and TRBJ1-5; 8 bases map to TRBD1. V lost 5 bases to trimming and J lost 6 bases; unmatched junction nucleotides: 3. The CDR3 is made up of 13 amino acids. Germline V gene lookup returns CDR1 MNHEY and CDR2 SVGAGI.

The V gene is TRBV6-5, the J gene TRBJ1-1; 7 nucleotides line up with TRBD1. The CDR3 totals 14 residues. CDR1 is MNHEY, CDR2 SVGAGI, per germline. Germline trimming cut 2 bases from V and 4 bases from J; bases unmatched to any gene: 4. CDR3 loop: CASSYAGGGTEAFF. The CDR3 DNA follows: TGTGCCAGCAGTTACGCAGGGGGAGGCACTGAAGCTTTCTTT.

This sequence joins TRBV6-1 and TRBJ2-7; perhaps TRBD1 as D (6 bases). The CDR3 runs 15 residues. Germline CDR1 is MNHNS and CDR2 is SASEGT. V lost 9 bases to trimming and J lost 6 bases, with 24 bases between them. The CDR3 protein is CASPLQGLLSREQYF. DNA for the CDR3: TGTGCCAGTCCCTTACAGGGCTTGCTCTCTCGCGAGCAGTACTTC.

V is TRBV7-9 and J is TRBJ2-1, with 14 bases lining up with TRBD2. The CDR3 spans 15 residues. Germline CDR1 and CDR2: SEHNR and FQNEAQ (reference sequence). Trimming removed 5 bases from V and 10 bases from J; junction bases left unmatched: 7. The CDR3 sequence: CASSRGLAGVDEQFF. The CDR3 region has the DNA TGTGCCAGCAGCAGGGGACTAGCGGGAGTTGACGAGCAGTTCTTC.

The chain joins TRBV6-1 to TRBJ2-1; the match to TRBD1 covers 11 bases. V gave up 6 bases and J gave up 5 bases; unmatched junction bases: 3. The length of the CDR3 is 14 residues. CDR1 and CDR2 (germline): MNHNS, SASEGT. CDR3 DNA: TGTGCCAGCAGGAAGGACAGGGGGCACAATGAGCAGTTCTTC. Protein sequence: CASRKDRGHNEQFF.

This sequence joins TRBV21-1 and TRBJ1-1. TRBV21-1 is an annotated pseudogene. The CDR3 runs to 15 residues. CDR3 region: CASSIQRVMSPEAFF. The CDR3 DNA is TGTGCCAGCAGCATCCAGAGGGTAATGAGCCCTGAAGCTTTCTTT.

This chain uses TRBV10-3 with TRBJ2-3; TRBD2 agrees at 8 bases. Trimming removed 4 bases from V and 0 bases from J; junction bases left unmatched: 9. The CDR3 consists of 17 residues. Germline V gene sequence: CDR1 ENHRY, CDR2 SYGVKD. The CDR3: CAISGTLAGTSTDTQYF. For the CDR3, the DNA is TGTGCCATCAGTGGGACTTTAGCGGGGACTAGCACAGATACGCAGTATTTT.

This chain connects TRBV6-5 to TRBJ2-7; TRBD1 might be the D (6 bases). Germline V gives CDR1 MNHEY, CDR2 SVGAGI. The CDR3 consists of 14 residues. Between the trimmed V and J ends, which lost 2 bases and 2 bases, there was a span of 10 bases. In DNA, the CDR3 is TGTGCCAGCAGTTACAGACGGACAGCCTACGAGCAGTACTTC. Translated: CASSYRRTAYEQYF.

The chain employs TRBV7-2 and TRBJ2-7; 9 nucleotides match TRBD2. V dropped 4 bases and J dropped 4; count of bases not matched to a gene: 5. The CDR3 loop spans 14 amino acids. CDR1 is SGHTA and CDR2 is FQGNSA in the germline V gene. CDR3 in DNA: TGTGCCAGCAGCTCCAGACTAGCGGCTTACGAGCAGTACTTC. The encoded protein is CASSSRLAAYEQYF. Full variable domain (missing parts from reference TRBV7-2 and TRBJ2-7): GAGVSQSPSNKVTEKGKDVELRCDPISGHTALYWYRQSLGQGLEFLIYFQGNSAPDKSGLPSDRFSAERTGGSVSTLTIQRTQQEDSAVYLCASSSRLAAYEQYFGPGTRLTVT.

This chain links TRBV18 with TRBJ2-1; the match to TRBD1 covers 10 bases. The ends lost 3 bases at V and 5 bases at J; junction bases unmatched: 7. The CDR3 covers 16 residues. The V gene's germline CDR1 is KGHSH and CDR2 LQKENI. CDR3 protein: CASSPPDRGVDNEQFF. As DNA, the CDR3 is TGTGCCAGCTCACCCCCGGACAGGGGGGTTGACAATGAGCAGTTCTTC.

The gene calls are TRBV6-5 and TRBJ2-7, with D possibly being TRBD1 (7 bases). The CDR3 has 15 amino acids. From germline, CDR1 is MNHEY and CDR2 SVGAGI. Trimming took off 4 bases at V and 2 bases at J, with 15 bases between the two ends. Here the CDR3 reads CASSSRQGGTYEQYF. The DNA of the CDR3 is TGTGCCAGCAGTTCCAGACAGGGCGGGACCTACGAGCAGTACTTC.

CDR3 sequence reads: CAWRARAGAGNQPQHF. CDR3 bases: TGTGCCTGGAGGGCAAGGGCAGGGGCTGGCAATCAGCCCCAGCATTTT. The chain has TRBV30 and TRBJ1-5, with D possibly being TRBD1 (6 bases). Trimming took off 3 bases at V and 2 bases at J, with 17 bases between the two ends. CDR1 is GTSNPN, CDR2 SVGIG, per germline (reference sequence). There are 16 residues in the CDR3. Full variable domain (outside the CDR3, taken from reference TRBV30 and TRBJ1-5): SQTIHQWPATLVQPVGSPLSLECTVEGTSNPNLYWYRQAAGRGLQLLFYSVGIGQISSEVPQNLSASRPQDRQFILSSKKLLLSDSGFYLCAWRARAGAGNQPQHFGDGTRLSIL.

In its sample, this clone was seen a few times. The V and J genes are TRBV9 and TRBJ1-4, with TRBD1 matching over 7 bases. The CDR3 is 14 amino acids. V lost 3 bases and J lost 10; bases outside the gene matches: 9. Germline assignment: CDR1 SGDLS and CDR2 YYNGEE. The CDR3 reads CASSAGGLKRKLFF. The DNA for the CDR3 is TGTGCCAGCAGCGCAGGGGGACTTAAGCGAAAACTGTTTTTT.

This clone has just a few counts. This sequence joins TRBV9 and TRBJ2-5; 7 nucleotides line up with TRBD1. Germline V gives CDR1 SGDLS, CDR2 YYNGEE. V trimming: 3 bases; J trimming: 5 bases; junction bases outside the gene matches: 13. The CDR3 loop spans 16 amino acids. DNA for the CDR3: TGTGCCAGCAGCGCCACCCCCCTGACAGGGCGGGAGACCCAGTACTTC. Translated, it gives CASSATPLTGRETQYF.

This chain links TRBV28 with TRBJ1-1; TRBD1 might be the D (6 bases). The germline V gene has CDR1 MDHEN and CDR2 SYDVKM. This CDR3 spans 13 amino acids. Between the trimmed V and J ends, which lost 2 bases and 7 bases, there was a span of 11 bases. This CDR3 is CASSLDRPREAFF. CDR3 nucleotide sequence: TGTGCCAGCAGTTTAGACAGGCCCCGTGAAGCTTTCTTT.